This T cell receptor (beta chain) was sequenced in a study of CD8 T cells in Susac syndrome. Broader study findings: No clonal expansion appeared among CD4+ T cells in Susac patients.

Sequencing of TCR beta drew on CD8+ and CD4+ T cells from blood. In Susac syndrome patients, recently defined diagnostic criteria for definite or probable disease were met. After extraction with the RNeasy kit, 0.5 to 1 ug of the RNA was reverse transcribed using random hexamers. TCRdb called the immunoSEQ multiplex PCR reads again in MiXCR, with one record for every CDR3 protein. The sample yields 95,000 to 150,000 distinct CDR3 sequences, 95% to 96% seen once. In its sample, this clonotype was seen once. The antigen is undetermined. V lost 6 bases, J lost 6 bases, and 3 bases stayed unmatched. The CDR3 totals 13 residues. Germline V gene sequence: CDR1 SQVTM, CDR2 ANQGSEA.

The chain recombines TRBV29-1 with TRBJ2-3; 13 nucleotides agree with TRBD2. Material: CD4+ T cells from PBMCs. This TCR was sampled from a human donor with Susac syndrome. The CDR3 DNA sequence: TGCAGCGTGCGGACTAGCGGGAGCGATACGCAGTATTTT. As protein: CSVRTSGSDTQYF.